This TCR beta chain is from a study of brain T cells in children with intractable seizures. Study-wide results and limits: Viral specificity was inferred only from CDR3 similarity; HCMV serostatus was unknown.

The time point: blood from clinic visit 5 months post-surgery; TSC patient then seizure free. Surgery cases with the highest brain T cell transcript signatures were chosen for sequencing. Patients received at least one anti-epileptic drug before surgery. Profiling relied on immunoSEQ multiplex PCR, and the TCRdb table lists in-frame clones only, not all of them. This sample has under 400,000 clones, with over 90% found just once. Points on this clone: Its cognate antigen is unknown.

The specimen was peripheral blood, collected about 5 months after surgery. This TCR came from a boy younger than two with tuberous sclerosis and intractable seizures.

The CDR3 DNA follows: TGTGCCAGCAGTAAAACCGGGGAGCTGTTTTTT. This encodes CASSKTGELFF. The chain joins TRBV6-6 to TRBJ2-2; D is unclear. Germline V gene lookup returns CDR1 MNHNY and CDR2 SVGAGI (reference sequence). V was shortened by 5 bases and J by 5 bases, with 3 bases between the two germline ends. The CDR3 extends over 11 amino acids.